The 30 T cell receptor beta chains listed next were all sequenced from one sample in a study of cytomegalovirus exposure and HLA in healthy donors. The PCR contained 60 Vbeta and 13 Jbeta primers. Only in-frame clones appear in the TCRdb table, and some are missing; sequencing was by immunoSEQ multiplex PCR. The table lists 100,000 to 150,000 clones, roughly three quarters of them singletons, with about 1.6% in the top ten. The material sequenced was PBMCs. Receptors originate from a woman under 30 in good health and CMV-seronegative.

This chain joins TRBV12-5 and TRBJ1-2; D possibly corresponds to TRBD1 (5 bases). The CDR3 extends over 14 amino acids. Germline V gene data show CDR1 as LGHNT and CDR2 as FRNRAP. Trimming stripped 8 bases from V and 4 bases from J, with 17 bases between. The CDR3 sequence: CASQSDAGTYGYTF. CDR3 sequence (DNA): TGTGCTAGTCAATCCGACGCGGGGACCTATGGCTACACCTTC.

The chain joins TRBV2 to TRBJ2-3, with 7 positions matching TRBD1. This CDR3 has 17 residues. CDR1 is SNHLY, CDR2 FYNNEI, per germline. The J segment lost 0 bases and the V segment lost 0 bases, leaving 6 bases of the junction unmatched. CDR3 DNA sequence: TGTGCCAGCAGTGAAGCGCTTACAGGGGCTAGCACAGATACGCAGTATTTT. Protein product: CASSEALTGASTDTQYF.

The J gene is TRBJ1-5, the V gene TRBV7-8; D uncertain. Germline CDR1 reads SGHVS; CDR2 reads FQNEAQ. This CDR3 comprises 15 residues. Deletions cut 0 bases from V and 3 bases from J, with 9 bases between. CDR3 in amino acids: CASSLAGGSNQPQHF. The CDR3 bases are TGTGCCAGCAGCTTAGCCGGAGGTTCCAATCAGCCCCAGCATTTT.

This chain connects TRBV29-1 to TRBJ1-1; D gene uncertain. The germline V and J ends were trimmed by 4 bases and 7 bases, with 16 bases remaining between them. Germline V gene data show CDR1 as SQVTM and CDR2 as ANQGSEA. There are 13 residues in the CDR3. CDR3 loop: CSVGRRVGDEAFF. Written as DNA, the CDR3 is TGCAGCGTTGGCCGGCGGGTCGGGGATGAAGCTTTCTTT.

This clone was found a few times. The V gene is TRBV5-1, the J gene TRBJ2-5; 7 bases agree with TRBD1. Trimming took 5 bases from V and 2 from J; bases not matched to a gene: 3. The germline V gene has CDR1 SGHRS and CDR2 YFSETQ. This CDR3 is built from 13 residues. The CDR3 region has the DNA TGCGCCAGCAGTTGGACAGGTCAAGAGACCCAGTACTTC. Protein: CASSWTGQETQYF.

This chain connects TRBV11-3 to TRBJ2-1, with 8 bases identical to TRBD2. This CDR3 is built from 14 residues. Trimming cost V 5 bases and J 5 bases; bases outside gene matches: 5. Germline CDR1 SGHNT, CDR2 YENEEA. This CDR3 is CASSKRGGDNEQFF. As DNA, the CDR3 is TGTGCCAGCAGCAAACGGGGGGGCGACAATGAGCAGTTCTTC.

The rearrangement links TRBV30 to TRBJ1-2, with D unclear. Trimming cost V 0 bases and J 7 bases, with 9 bases left between them. The CDR3 totals 12 residues. Germline values: CDR1 GTSNPN, CDR2 SVGIG (reference sequence). CDR3: CAWSVSGFGYTF. CDR3 sequence (DNA): TGTGCCTGGAGTGTTTCGGGGTTTGGCTACACCTTC.

For the CDR3, the DNA is TGTGCCAGTAGTATTCCGGGACAGGGGATTAGGAATATCAATCAGCCCCAGCATTTT. This codes for CASSIPGQGIRNINQPQHF. The chain links TRBV19 to TRBJ1-5, with TRBD1 matching over 10 bases. V shed 3 bases and J 3 bases; nucleotides not matched to a gene: 14. Germline CDR1 and CDR2: LNHDA and SQIVND (reference sequence). CDR3 length equals 19 residues.

The chain joins TRBV6-5 to TRBJ1-2; D uncertain. V shed 4 bases and J shed 5 bases, with 14 bases lying between them. Germline V gene data show CDR1 as MNHEY and CDR2 as SVGAGI. The CDR3 has 14 amino acids. Written as DNA, the CDR3 is TGTGCCAGCAGTTCCGATGGCGGAATTTATGGCTACACCTTC. Protein sequence: CASSSDGGIYGYTF.

The chain employs TRBV7-9 and TRBJ2-7, with 9 bases aligning to TRBD2. In germline, CDR1 is SEHNR, CDR2 FQNEAQ (reference sequence). There are 15 residues in the CDR3. The V gene end was trimmed by 5 bases and the J gene end by 2 bases; junction bases not matched to a gene: 7. The CDR3 sequence is CASSRTSAATYEQYF. CDR3 DNA sequence: TGTGCCAGCAGCCGGACTAGCGCCGCAACCTACGAGCAGTACTTC.

This clone turned up a few times. This sequence joins TRBV30 and TRBJ1-4, with D possibly matching TRBD1 (6 bases). CDR1 GTSNPN and CDR2 SVGIG come from the germline V gene (reference sequence). This CDR3 is 14 amino acids long. Between the trimmed V and J ends, which lost 3 bases and 8 bases, there was a span of 16 bases. In DNA form, the CDR3 reads TGTGCCTGGAGGCTGGACAGCGGACGGGAAAAACTGTTTTTT. It yields the protein CAWRLDSGREKLFF.

The chain uses TRBV4-1 and TRBJ1-5; D ambiguous. The germline V gene encodes CDR1 MGHRA and CDR2 YSYEKL. V shed 4 bases and J shed 0 bases, with 10 bases lying between them. The CDR3 runs 15 residues. This chain's CDR3 is CASSRRSGSNQPQHF. The CDR3 DNA is TGCGCCAGCAGCCGGAGGTCTGGTAGCAATCAGCCCCAGCATTTT.

The chain has TRBV10-3 and TRBJ2-1; 8 positions match TRBD2. V lost 4 bases, J lost 8 bases, and 7 bases stayed unmatched. This CDR3 spans 14 amino acids. CDR1 and CDR2 from the germline V gene are ENHRY and SYGVKD. The CDR3 DNA reads TGTGCCATCAGTGCTTTTCTAGCGGGCGATGAGCAGTTCTTC. It is translated as CAISAFLAGDEQFF.

V gene TRBV10-3 combines with J gene TRBJ1-3; the D gene is possibly TRBD1 (6 bases). CDR3 length: 14 residues. The V end was cut by 6 bases, the J end by 0 bases, with 9 bases between. Germline V gene data show CDR1 as ENHRY and CDR2 as SYGVKD. CDR3 DNA: TGTGCCATCAGCACAGGGCGCTCTGGAAACACCATATATTTT. The encoded protein is CAISTGRSGNTIYF.

The chain has TRBV19 and TRBJ2-7, with TRBD2 identical over 10 bases. The junction had 7 bases not matched to a gene; V was cut back by 5 bases and J by 3 bases. Germline V gene sequence: CDR1 LNHDA, CDR2 SQIVND (reference sequence). The CDR3 runs 15 residues. The CDR3 protein is CASSSASGGGYEQYF. CDR3 bases: TGTGCCAGTAGTTCAGCTAGCGGGGGAGGCTACGAGCAGTACTTC.

The rearrangement uses TRBV7-9 and TRBJ1-3; no firm D call. The CDR3 is made up of 14 amino acids. V was pared by 2 bases and J by 3 bases, with 8 bases between. CDR1 is SEHNR and CDR2 is FQNEAQ in the germline V gene (reference sequence). This CDR3 is CASSLLGSGNTIYF. Here the CDR3 DNA reads TGTGCCAGCAGCTTACTGGGCAGTGGAAACACCATATATTTT. The full variable domain, its missing parts supplied by reference TRBV7-9 and TRBJ1-3, is DTGVSQNPRHKITKRGQNVTFRCDPISEHNRLYWYRQTLGQGPEFLTYFQNEAQLEKSRLLSDRFSAERPKGSFSTLEIQRTEQGDSAMYLCASSLLGSGNTIYFGEGSWLTVV.

J is TRBJ1-1 and V is TRBV9, with D unresolved. The CDR3 sequence is 12 residues long. V was clipped by 4 bases and J by 8 bases, with 12 bases between them. Looked up from germline, CDR1 is SGDLS and CDR2 is YYNGEE. The CDR3 DNA reads TGTGCCAGCAGCTTACCCCTCACAGAAGCTTTCTTT. It is translated as CASSLPLTEAFF.

The chain recombines TRBV19 with TRBJ2-3; D may be TRBD2 (6 bases). Per germline, CDR1 LNHDA and CDR2 SQIVND (reference sequence). V lost 3 bases to trimming and J lost 4 bases, with 14 bases between them. The CDR3 length is 15 residues. CDR3 protein: CASSIFGGNADTQYF. CDR3 in DNA: TGTGCCAGTAGTATTTTTGGGGGGAACGCAGATACGCAGTATTTT.

The chain couples TRBV10-3 to TRBJ2-2, with D perhaps matching TRBD1 (6 bases). This CDR3 has 15 residues. Germline CDR1 reads ENHRY; CDR2 reads SYGVKD. V shed 8 bases and J shed 4 bases, with 17 bases lying between them. DNA of the CDR3: TGTGCCATCGCCGGCTCAGGGGTTGCCACCGGGGAGCTGTTTTTT. Translating gives CAIAGSGVATGELFF.

As to this clone: The junction and the germline gene differ at one end; a read error may be behind it. The chain links TRBV30 to TRBJ1-5; a possible D gene is TRBD1 (6 bases). Germline V gives CDR1 GTSNPN, CDR2 SVGIG (reference sequence). The CDR3 has 16 residues. The DNA for the CDR3 is TGTGCCTGGAGTCGACCGGACAGCTATAGCAATCAGCCCCAGAATTTT. As protein: CAWSRPDSYSNQPQNF.

This chain uses TRBV10-1 with TRBJ2-3, with 10 bases identical to TRBD2. J lost 6 bases, V lost 2 bases, and 8 bases had no gene match. The CDR3 has 16 residues. Germline V lookup: CDR1 WNHNN, CDR2 SYGVQD (reference sequence). CDR3 coding DNA: TGCGCCAGCAGTGAGATTCTAGCGGGAGAGGGGGATACGCAGTATTTT. Encoded protein: CASSEILAGEGDTQYF.

The table lists this clone with a count of one. The rearrangement joins TRBV2 to TRBJ2-1; 14 nucleotides line up with TRBD2. J lost 9 bases, V lost 5 bases, and 9 bases had no gene match. The germline gives CDR1 SNHLY, CDR2 FYNNEI. This CDR3 comprises 16 residues. CDR3 sequence reads: CASSHPGLAGVGEQFF. CDR3 DNA: TGTGCCAGCAGTCACCCGGGACTAGCGGGAGTAGGTGAGCAGTTCTTC.

The chain uses TRBV30 and TRBJ1-1; 8 nucleotides match TRBD1. Per germline, CDR1 GTSNPN and CDR2 SVGIG (reference sequence). The length of the CDR3 is 13 residues. Germline trimming cut 8 bases from V and 1 base from J; bases unmatched to any gene: 6. CDR3: CARQGASNTEAFF. In nucleotides, the CDR3 is TGTGCCCGCCAGGGGGCATCGAACACTGAAGCTTTCTTT.

Remarks on this clone: An end of the junction differs from the germline gene, which may be a read error. The CDR3 nucleotides read TGTTCCAGCAGCTTAGCAGGGGTCTACGAGCAGTACTTC. Amino acid sequence: CSSSLAGVYEQYF. The V and J genes are TRBV7-9 and TRBJ2-7, with D possibly TRBD1 on 6 matching bases. The CDR3 length is 13 residues. Germline lookup yields CDR1 SEHNR and CDR2 FQNEAQ (reference sequence).

There are a few counts of this clone. The rearrangement uses TRBV19 and TRBJ1-2; 8 bases match TRBD1. Germline V lookup: CDR1 LNHDA, CDR2 SQIVND (reference sequence). Losses at the gene ends were 7 bases for V and 0 bases for J; bases not matched to a gene: 19. The CDR3 extends over 19 amino acids. Here the CDR3 reads CASTEQDRVLYAANYGYTF. In nucleotides, the CDR3 is TGTGCCAGTACGGAACAGGACAGGGTTTTGTACGCGGCTAACTATGGCTACACCTTC.

The CDR3 coding sequence is TGTGCCAGCAGGGGAGACTTCTCTGGAAACACCATATATTTT. Amino acids: CASRGDFSGNTIYF. This chain connects TRBV2 to TRBJ1-3; D is ambiguous. The germline gives CDR1 SNHLY, CDR2 FYNNEI. Trimming removed 6 bases at V and 0 bases at J, with 9 bases between. The CDR3 is 14 amino acids.

This clone was detected many times. This same CDR3 is encoded by further DNA sequences in the sample. The chain uses TRBV6-6 and TRBJ1-1; D unresolved. The CDR3 totals 14 residues. V lost 0 bases and J lost 2, with 7 bases in between. Germline assignment: CDR1 MNHNY and CDR2 SVGAGI (reference sequence). CDR3 sequence (DNA): TGTGCCAGCAGTTACTCGAGAGGAAACACTGAAGCTTTCTTT. This encodes CASSYSRGNTEAFF.

V is TRBV6-4 and J is TRBJ1-1; D is possibly TRBD1 (6 bases). Between the trimmed V and J ends, which lost 6 bases and 1 base, there was a span of 15 bases. CDR3 length: 15 residues. The germline gives CDR1 MRHNA, CDR2 SNTAGT. CDR3: CASSWAAGANTEAFF. CDR3 sequence (DNA): TGTGCCAGCAGCTGGGCCGCGGGGGCGAACACTGAAGCTTTCTTT.

The rearrangement links TRBV27 to TRBJ2-5; TRBD2 might be the D (7 bases). V shed 3 bases and J shed 2 bases, with 13 bases lying between them. Germline CDR1 and CDR2: MNHEY and SMNVEV (reference sequence). The CDR3 consists of 15 residues. CDR3 sequence (DNA): TGTGCCAGCAGTTTGAGGAGGGGGGGACAAGAGACCCAGTACTTC. Translating it yields CASSLRRGGQETQYF.

The V call is TRBV19, the J call TRBJ2-2; 15 bases are a match to TRBD2. V gave up 4 bases and J gave up 3 bases; unmatched junction bases: 6. Germline CDR1 reads LNHDA; CDR2 reads SQIVND (reference sequence). The CDR3 covers 18 residues. Here the CDR3 DNA reads TGTGCCAGTAGTAAGGGACTAGCGGGAGGATCGGACACCGGGGAGCTGTTTTTT. As protein: CASSKGLAGGSDTGELFF.